Listed here are 15 T cell receptor beta chains from one sample, sequenced in a study of blood T cell repertoires in COVID-19. The assay was immunoSEQ multiplex PCR, and TCRdb's table has in-frame clones only and misses some. The sample contains tens of thousands of clones, around 86% of which appear only once. The specimen sequenced was peripheral blood. The receptor set was obtained from a man aged 60 to 75 with acute or convalescent COVID-19.

V and J are TRBV5-1 and TRBJ2-5; TRBD1 matches 8 bases. J was trimmed by 3 bases and V by 4 bases; bases with no gene match: 8. Germline CDR1 is SGHRS and CDR2 is YFSETQ. This CDR3 has 15 residues. The CDR3 nucleotides are TGCGCCAGCAGCGACCTGTCGGGACAGGAAGAGACCCAGTACTTC. Translation: CASSDLSGQEETQYF.

The V and J genes are TRBV6-6 and TRBJ1-1, with D unclear. The V end lost 6 bases, the J end lost 0 bases, and 5 bases lay between the germline ends. Germline V gene data show CDR1 as MNHNY and CDR2 as SVGAGI (reference sequence). The CDR3 runs to 12 residues. The CDR3 DNA reads TGTGCCAGCAGCATCATGAACACTGAAGCTTTCTTT. Amino acid sequence: CASSIMNTEAFF.

V is TRBV5-1 and J is TRBJ2-7; tentatively, D is TRBD2 (6 bases). This CDR3 has 15 residues. Germline CDR1 SGHRS, CDR2 YFSETQ. Deletions cut 0 bases from V and 2 bases from J, with 12 bases between. The CDR3 sequence is CASSLDGAGAYEQYF. In nucleotides, the CDR3 is TGCGCCAGCAGCTTGGATGGAGCGGGCGCCTACGAGCAGTACTTC.

The chain links TRBV6-6 to TRBJ2-5, with D tentatively TRBD1 (5 bases). The CDR3 covers 13 residues. Between the trimmed V and J ends, which lost 2 bases and 5 bases, there was a span of 9 bases. In germline, CDR1 is MNHNY, CDR2 SVGAGI (reference sequence). The CDR3 spells CASSYGAGETQYF. DNA of the CDR3: TGTGCCAGCAGTTACGGGGCTGGGGAGACCCAGTACTTC.

V is TRBV27 and J is TRBJ2-2; 7 nucleotides line up with TRBD2. The germline CDR1 and CDR2 sequences are MNHEY and SMNVEV (reference sequence). The CDR3 length is 15 residues. V lost 4 bases to trimming and J lost 4 bases; unmatched junction nucleotides: 6. CDR3 in amino acids: CASSSPGGPTGELFF. CDR3 nucleotides: TGTGCCAGCAGTTCCCCGGGAGGACCCACCGGGGAGCTGTTTTTT.

The genes are TRBV14 and TRBJ2-1, with 7 bases identical to TRBD1. The V gene end was trimmed by 0 bases and the J gene end by 1 base; junction bases not matched to a gene: 0. The CDR3 is made up of 15 amino acids. Germline CDR1 SGHDN, CDR2 FVKESK. The CDR3 DNA reads TGTGCCAGCAGCCAAGACAGGGGGTCCTACAATGAGCAGTTCTTC. Its protein is CASSQDRGSYNEQFF.

The chain uses TRBV6-5 and TRBJ2-7, with D possibly being TRBD1 (6 bases). The germline CDR1 and CDR2 sequences are MNHEY and SVGAGI. CDR3 length: 15 amino acids. Between the trimmed V and J ends, which lost 2 bases and 2 bases, there was a span of 13 bases. CDR3 residues: CASSYQPGQTYEQYF. Written as DNA, the CDR3 is TGTGCCAGCAGTTACCAACCGGGACAAACCTACGAGCAGTACTTC.

The V gene is TRBV7-9, the J gene TRBJ1-2; the D gene is possibly TRBD1 (6 bases). Germline V gives CDR1 SEHNR, CDR2 FQNEAQ (reference sequence). With 0 bases removed from V and 3 bases from J, the gap between germline ends came to 11 bases. The CDR3 has 15 amino acids. The DNA for the CDR3 is TGTGCCAGCAGCTTAGCAGCGGGGGCGGACTATGGCTACACCTTC. Its translation: CASSLAAGADYGYTF.

CDR3 bases: TGTGCCAGCAGCCAAGCGGGAGCGGGAGTCTCGTCCTACAATGAGCAGTTCTTC. It yields the protein CASSQAGAGVSSYNEQFF. The chain uses TRBV3-1 (or the pseudogene TRBV3-2) and TRBJ2-1; 8 bases agree with TRBD2. CDR1 and CDR2 (germline): LGHDT, YNNKEL (reference sequence). This CDR3 contains 18 residues. The J segment lost 1 base and the V segment lost 1 base, leaving 9 bases of the junction unmatched.

This sequence joins TRBV4-1 and TRBJ1-2; no definite D call. The CDR3 runs to 14 residues. Per the germline V gene, CDR1 is MGHRA and CDR2 is YSYEKL. Between the trimmed V and J ends, which lost 1 base and 4 bases, there was a span of 10 bases. CDR3 in amino acids: CASSQGKQLYGYTF. The DNA of the CDR3 is TGCGCCAGCAGCCAAGGGAAACAGCTCTATGGCTACACCTTC.

The chain joins TRBV3-1 (or the pseudogene TRBV3-2) to TRBJ2-1; 8 bases are shared with TRBD2. V lost 1 base and J lost 4; bases outside the gene matches: 3. CDR1 and CDR2 from the germline V gene are LGHDT and YNNKEL (reference sequence). The CDR3 has 15 residues. CDR3 sequence (DNA): TGTGCCAGCAGCCAAGGACGGGGGGGGTACAATGAGCAGTTCTTC. Its translation is CASSQGRGGYNEQFF.

This clone appeared a single time. The chain has TRBV4-2 and TRBJ2-7; perhaps TRBD2 as D (5 bases). The germline V gene encodes CDR1 LGHNA and CDR2 YNFKEQ. This CDR3 comprises 15 residues. With 0 bases removed from V and 6 bases from J, the gap between germline ends came to 15 bases. The CDR3 protein is CASSQDHLAISEQYF. The CDR3 DNA sequence: TGTGCCAGCAGCCAAGATCACCTAGCCATCTCCGAGCAGTACTTC.

The chain joins TRBV5-8 to TRBJ1-2; no firm D call. The CDR3 runs 13 residues. Trimming stripped 10 bases from V and 4 bases from J, with 17 bases between. The germline V gene encodes CDR1 SGHTS and CDR2 YDEGEE. CDR3 sequence: CAGDTGDSYGYTF. CDR3 nucleotides: TGTGCCGGAGATACCGGGGATAGCTATGGCTACACCTTC.

The chain combines TRBV21-1 with TRBJ1-2; TRBD1 reflects the table's D call only, with no check against the DNA. TRBV21-1 constitutes a pseudogene. This CDR3 comprises 16 residues. CDR3 DNA: TGTGCCAGCAGCAGCAGGGGCCAAGGGGCTAACTATGGCTACACCTTC. Translation gives CASSSRGQGANYGYTF.

The chain has TRBV3-1 (or the pseudogene TRBV3-2) and TRBJ1-4, with 10 bases fitting TRBD1. There are 14 residues in the CDR3. V dropped 8 bases and J dropped 6; count of bases not matched to a gene: 6. Germline CDR1 reads LGHDT; CDR2 reads YNNKEL (reference sequence). CDR3 coding DNA: TGTGCCAGCTCCAGACAGGGGGCTTATGAAAAACTGTTTTTT. This gives the protein CASSRQGAYEKLFF.